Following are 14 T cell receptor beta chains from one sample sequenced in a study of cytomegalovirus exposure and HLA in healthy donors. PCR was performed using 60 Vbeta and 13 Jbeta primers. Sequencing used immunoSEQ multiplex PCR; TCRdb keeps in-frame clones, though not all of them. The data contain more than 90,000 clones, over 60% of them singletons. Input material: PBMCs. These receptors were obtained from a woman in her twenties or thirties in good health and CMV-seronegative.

This CDR3 is CASSAQSGRRSQETQYF. CDR3 nucleotide sequence: TGCGCCAGCAGCGCGCAAAGCGGGCGGAGATCCCAAGAGACCCAGTACTTC. The chain combines TRBV5-1 with TRBJ2-5, with D possibly being TRBD2 (6 bases). The germline CDR1 and CDR2 sequences are SGHRS and YFSETQ. Trimming took 4 bases from V and 1 from J, leaving 20 bases between them. The CDR3 spans 17 residues.

The CDR3 region is CASRSNVWGQGKDNEQFF. In DNA form, the CDR3 reads TGTGCCAGCAGATCTAACGTCTGGGGACAGGGGAAAGACAATGAGCAGTTCTTC. The chain is built from TRBV2 and TRBJ2-1, with 10 positions matching TRBD1. The CDR3 consists of 18 residues. Germline loops: CDR1 SNHLY, CDR2 FYNNEI. Germline trimming cut 6 bases from V and 5 bases from J; bases unmatched to any gene: 16.

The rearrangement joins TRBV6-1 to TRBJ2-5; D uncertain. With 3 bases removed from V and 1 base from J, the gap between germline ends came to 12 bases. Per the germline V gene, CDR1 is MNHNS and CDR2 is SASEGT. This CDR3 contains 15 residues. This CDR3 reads CASSDPVGAQETQYF. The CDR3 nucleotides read TGTGCCAGCAGTGACCCCGTAGGAGCCCAAGAGACCCAGTACTTC.

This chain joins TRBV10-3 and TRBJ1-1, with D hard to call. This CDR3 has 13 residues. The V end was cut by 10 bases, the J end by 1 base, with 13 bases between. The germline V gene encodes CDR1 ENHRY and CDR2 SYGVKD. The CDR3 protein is CATRAEGNTEAFF. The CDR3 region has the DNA TGTGCCACCAGAGCTGAGGGGAACACTGAAGCTTTCTTT.

CDR3 in DNA: TGCGCCAGCAGCCAAGCTATACGACAGGGGAGTAGCTATGGCTACACCTTC. This gives the protein CASSQAIRQGSSYGYTF. V is TRBV4-1 and J is TRBJ1-2, with TRBD1 matching 8 bases. This CDR3 is built from 17 residues. The V gene end was trimmed by 1 base and the J gene end by 4 bases; junction bases not matched to a gene: 11. Germline CDR1 is MGHRA and CDR2 is YSYEKL.

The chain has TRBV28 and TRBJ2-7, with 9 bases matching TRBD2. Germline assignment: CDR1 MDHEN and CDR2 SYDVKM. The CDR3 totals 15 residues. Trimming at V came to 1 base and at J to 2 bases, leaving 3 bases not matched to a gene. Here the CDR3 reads CASSLSVAGAYEQYF. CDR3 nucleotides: TGTGCCAGCAGTTTATCAGTAGCGGGAGCCTACGAGCAGTACTTC.

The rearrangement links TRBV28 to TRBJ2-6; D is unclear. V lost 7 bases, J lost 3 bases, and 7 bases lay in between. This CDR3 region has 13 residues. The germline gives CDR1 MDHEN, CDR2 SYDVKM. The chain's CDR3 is CASTGFGANVLTF. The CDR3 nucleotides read TGTGCCAGCACGGGTTTTGGGGCCAACGTCCTGACTTTC.

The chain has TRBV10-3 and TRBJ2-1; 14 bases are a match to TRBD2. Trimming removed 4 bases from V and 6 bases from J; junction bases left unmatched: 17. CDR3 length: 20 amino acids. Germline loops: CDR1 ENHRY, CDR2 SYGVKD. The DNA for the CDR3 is TGTGCCATCAGTGGGCCCTATGGACTAGCGGGAGGCGCGGAGCGCAATGAGCAGTTCTTC. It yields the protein CAISGPYGLAGGAERNEQFF.

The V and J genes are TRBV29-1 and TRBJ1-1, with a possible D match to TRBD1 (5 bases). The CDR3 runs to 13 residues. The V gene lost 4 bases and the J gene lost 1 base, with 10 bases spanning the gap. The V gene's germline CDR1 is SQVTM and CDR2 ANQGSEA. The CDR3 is CSVAPQGNTEAFF. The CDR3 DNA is TGCAGCGTTGCACCCCAGGGGAACACTGAAGCTTTCTTT.

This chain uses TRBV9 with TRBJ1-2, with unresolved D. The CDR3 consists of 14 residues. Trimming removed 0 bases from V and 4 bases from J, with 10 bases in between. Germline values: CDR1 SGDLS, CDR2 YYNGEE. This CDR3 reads CASSVGQSAYGYTF. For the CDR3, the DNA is TGTGCCAGCAGCGTAGGGCAGTCCGCCTATGGCTACACCTTC.

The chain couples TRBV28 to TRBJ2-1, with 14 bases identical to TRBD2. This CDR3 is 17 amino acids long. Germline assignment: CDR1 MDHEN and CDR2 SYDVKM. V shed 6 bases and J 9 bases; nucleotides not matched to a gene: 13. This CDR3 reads CASSASPGTSGSIEQFF. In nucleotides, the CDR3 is TGTGCCAGCAGCGCCTCCCCCGGGACTAGCGGGAGCATTGAGCAGTTCTTC.

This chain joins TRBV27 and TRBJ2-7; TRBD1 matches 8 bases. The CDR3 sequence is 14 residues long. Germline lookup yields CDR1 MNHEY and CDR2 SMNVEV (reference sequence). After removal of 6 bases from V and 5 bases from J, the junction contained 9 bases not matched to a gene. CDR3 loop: CASRPHDRGDEQYF. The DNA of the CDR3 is TGTGCCAGCAGGCCCCACGACAGGGGTGACGAGCAGTACTTC.

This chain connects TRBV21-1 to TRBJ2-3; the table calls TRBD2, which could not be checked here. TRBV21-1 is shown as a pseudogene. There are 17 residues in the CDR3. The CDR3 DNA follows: TGTGCCAGCAGCGATAGCGGGAGTATGTTTGACACAGATACGCAGTATTTT. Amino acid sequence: CASSDSGSMFDTDTQYF.

The CDR3 reads CASGLAVAGGDFEQFF. DNA of the CDR3: TGTGCTAGTGGTTTGGCAGTAGCGGGAGGGGATTTTGAGCAGTTCTTC. V usage is TRBV12-5 and J usage is TRBJ2-1, with 11 bases lining up with TRBD2. Per germline, CDR1 LGHNT and CDR2 FRNRAP. The junction had 8 bases not matched to a gene; V was cut back by 1 base and J by 9 bases. The CDR3 sequence is 16 residues long. Supplemented by reference TRBV12-5 and TRBJ2-1, the full variable domain reads DARVTQTPRHKVTEMGQEVTMRCQPILGHNTVFWYRQTMMQGLELLAYFRNRAPLDDSGMPKDRFSAEMPDATLATLKIQPSEPRDSAVYFCASGLAVAGGDFEQFFGPGTRLTVL.